Listed here are 18 T cell receptor beta chains from one sample, sequenced in a study of CD8+CD57+ T cells in acquired aplastic anemia. Patients selected for sequencing had displayed CD8+CD57+ cell expansion by flow cytometry. The template for TCR beta VDJ and CDR3 sequence profiling was genomic DNA. TCRdb reanalysed the reads using MiXCR and keeps one entry per CDR3 protein. The sample has roughly 220,000 distinct CDR3 sequences; approximately 60% are singletons. What was sequenced was sorted CD4+, CD8+, or CD8+CD57+ T cells (not recorded which) from PBMCs. The receptors were sampled from a human donor with aplastic anemia.

The DNA for the CDR3 is TGTGCCAGCAGCTTGGTCCCGGGGGCCAACGTCCTGACTTTC. Its translation is CASSLVPGANVLTF. The rearrangement joins TRBV5-6 to TRBJ2-6; D unresolved. V was trimmed by 0 bases and J by 4 bases, leaving 5 bases between them. This CDR3 is 14 amino acids long. The V gene's germline CDR1 is SGHDT and CDR2 YYEEEE.

The chain combines TRBV29-1 with TRBJ2-3, with D possibly matching TRBD2 (5 bases). With 0 bases removed from V and 2 bases from J, the gap between germline ends came to 9 bases. This CDR3 has 14 amino acids. Germline-derived CDR1 and CDR2 are SQVTM and ANQGSEA. CDR3 amino acids: CSVEDGLLTDTQYF. The CDR3 nucleotides are TGCAGCGTTGAAGATGGACTGCTCACAGATACGCAGTATTTT.

This clonotype has just a few counts. V and J are TRBV2 and TRBJ2-7; 8 bases match TRBD1. The CDR3 extends over 15 amino acids. Looked up from germline, CDR1 is SNHLY and CDR2 is FYNNEI. The ends lost 1 base at V and 2 bases at J; junction bases unmatched: 4. DNA of the CDR3: TGTGCCAGCAGTGAAGGCGGACAGGGCCCCTACGAGCAGTACTTC. Translated, it gives CASSEGGQGPYEQYF.

The chain links TRBV19 to TRBJ1-6, with 7 bases identical to TRBD1. Germline values: CDR1 LNHDA, CDR2 SQIVND (reference sequence). The CDR3 consists of 16 residues. V was clipped by 6 bases and J by 10 bases; unmatched bases: 15. DNA for the CDR3: TGTGCCAGTAGACCCGACGGACAGGACCTACGGTCACCCCTCCACTTT. Amino acids: CASRPDGQDLRSPLHF.

The chain employs TRBV11-3 and TRBJ2-7; 7 bases are a match to TRBD1. CDR3 length: 13 residues. In germline, CDR1 is SGHNT, CDR2 YENEEA. V was clipped by 1 base and J by 8 bases; unmatched bases: 5. Here the CDR3 reads CASSLGGTAQQYF. CDR3 sequence (DNA): TGTGCCAGCAGCTTAGGAGGGACAGCACAGCAGTACTTC.

This clonotype occurred a few times. The gene calls are TRBV20-1 and TRBJ1-6; TRBD1 is a possible D gene (6 bases). Germline V CDR1 and CDR2: DFQATT, SNEGSKA (reference sequence). CDR3 length equals 14 residues. V was shortened by 0 bases and J by 7 bases, with 10 bases between the two germline ends. As DNA, the CDR3 is TGCAGTGCTAGAGACAGGGGAAGAAATTCACCCCTCCACTTT. Its translation: CSARDRGRNSPLHF.

The chain links TRBV10-3 to TRBJ1-1; D gene unclear. The V gene's germline CDR1 is ENHRY and CDR2 SYGVKD. The CDR3 extends over 12 amino acids. The V end lost 6 bases, the J end lost 0 bases, and 5 bases lay between the germline ends. This CDR3 reads CAISRMNTEAFF. DNA of the CDR3: TGTGCCATCAGCAGGATGAACACTGAAGCTTTCTTT.

V and J are TRBV20-1 and TRBJ2-3; 8 bases agree with TRBD2. This CDR3 comprises 15 residues. With 6 bases clipped from V and 2 bases from J, the junction kept 10 bases outside the gene matches. Looked up from germline, CDR1 is DFQATT and CDR2 is SNEGSKA (reference sequence). CDR3 residues: CSAGREGDDTDTQYF. The CDR3 DNA reads TGCAGTGCCGGGAGGGAAGGTGATGACACAGATACGCAGTATTTT.

Remarks on this clonotype: A much more abundant neighbour one base away suggests this may be a read error. The chain uses TRBV7-3 and TRBJ2-2; 7 bases align to TRBD2. There are 12 residues in the CDR3. Germline V lookup: CDR1 SGHTA, CDR2 FQGTGA. CDR3 in amino acids: CASNGGTGELLF. Here the CDR3 DNA reads TGTGCCAGCAACGGGGGGACCGGGGAGCTGCTTTTT.

V and J are TRBV7-2 and TRBJ1-1; D is ambiguous. Trimming took 2 bases from V and 5 from J, leaving 12 bases between them. This CDR3 is 14 amino acids long. Germline CDR1 and CDR2: SGHTA and FQGNSA. CDR3 sequence: CASSLWQVETEAFF. The CDR3 DNA reads as TGTGCCAGCAGCTTATGGCAGGTAGAGACTGAAGCTTTCTTT. The variable domain in full, completed from reference TRBV7-2 and TRBJ1-1, reads GAGVSQSPSNKVTEKGKDVELRCDPISGHTALYWYRQSLGQGLEFLIYFQGNSAPDKSGLPSDRFSAERTGGSVSTLTIQRTQQEDSAVYLCASSLWQVETEAFFGQGTRLTVV.

This chain joins TRBV24-1 and TRBJ2-3; 12 nucleotides line up with TRBD1. The V gene's germline CDR1 is KGHDR and CDR2 SFDVKD. This CDR3 is built from 20 residues. Germline trimming cut 5 bases from V and 1 base from J; bases unmatched to any gene: 15. The CDR3 spells CATSVGWIGTGGAGTDTQYF. The CDR3 nucleotides read TGTGCCACCAGTGTCGGTTGGATTGGGACAGGGGGCGCAGGCACAGATACGCAGTATTTT.

The chain has TRBV12-3 or TRBV12-4 and TRBJ2-2, with unresolved D. V was shortened by 4 bases and J by 1 base, with 7 bases between the two germline ends. This CDR3 spans 14 amino acids. This CDR3 reads CASSSIGNTGELFF. The CDR3 nucleotides read TGTGCCAGCAGTTCTATAGGGAACACCGGGGAGCTGTTTTTT.

This rearrangement joins TRBV29-1 to TRBJ2-7, with 10 bases aligning to TRBD1. The germline V gene encodes CDR1 SQVTM and CDR2 ANQGSEA. V lost 5 bases and J lost 5; bases outside the gene matches: 9. The CDR3 is 14 residues long. The DNA for the CDR3 is TGCAGCGTTCAAACTGGGACAGGGGCCCACGAGCAGTACTTC. This encodes CSVQTGTGAHEQYF.

This clonotype has only a few counts. V usage is TRBV10-3 and J usage is TRBJ1-1; D unresolved. This CDR3 has 13 residues. Germline V gene data show CDR1 as ENHRY and CDR2 as SYGVKD. Deletions cut 4 bases from V and 5 bases from J, with 11 bases between. The CDR3: CAISVGIGTEAFF. The CDR3 DNA reads TGTGCCATCAGTGTAGGTATTGGGACTGAAGCTTTCTTT.

Many counts were recorded for this clonotype. The CDR3 nucleotides read TGTGCCAGCAGCCCGGGACTAGGGGCCTACGAGCAGTACTTC. Its translation: CASSPGLGAYEQYF. The rearrangement uses TRBV27 and TRBJ2-7; TRBD2 agrees at 8 bases. V gave up 6 bases and J gave up 2 bases; unmatched junction bases: 6. The CDR3 is 14 residues long. Per the germline V gene, CDR1 is MNHEY and CDR2 is SMNVEV (reference sequence).

V is TRBV15 and J is TRBJ2-7; 11 nucleotides agree with TRBD1. Germline loops: CDR1 LNHNV, CDR2 YYDKDF (reference sequence). Trimming at V came to 2 bases and at J to 5 bases, leaving 11 bases not matched to a gene. The CDR3 runs to 17 residues. CDR3 coding DNA: TGTGCCACCAGCAGACCATTTCCGGGACAGGGGGTCCACGAGCAGTACTTC. Its translation is CATSRPFPGQGVHEQYF.

This clonotype was seen only once. A much bigger clone sits one base away, suggesting this may be a read error. The chain joins TRBV5-1 to TRBJ2-7; D unclear. Germline V gene sequence: CDR1 SGHRS, CDR2 YFSETQ. The CDR3 runs to 16 residues. For the CDR3, the DNA is TGCGCCAGCGGCTTGGCCAAAGGGCCCCAGAGTATAGAGCAGTACTTC. Translating it yields CASGLAKGPQSIEQYF.

This rearrangement joins TRBV5-6 to TRBJ2-7; D gene uncertain. The ends were cut back, 7 bases at V and 5 bases at J, with 16 bases in the middle. CDR3 size: 13 residues. Germline CDR1 and CDR2: SGHDT and YYEEEE. The CDR3 loop is CASGSRPGDEQYF. Here the CDR3 DNA reads TGTGCCAGCGGCTCCCGGCCTGGGGACGAGCAGTACTTC.